What follows are 9 T cell receptor beta chains derived from one specimen sequenced in a study of beta chain features in type 1 diabetes. Expressed TCRB transcripts were sequenced after all isolated RNA was converted to cDNA. The table came from immunoSEQ multiplex PCR; TCRdb's copy has only in-frame clones and leaves some out. The top ten hold about 1% of the sample, which has around 340,000 clones, roughly 9% seen once. Study results and caveats: Researchers report that Type 1 diabetes patients had moderately but significantly shorter TCRB CDR3s across all four CD4+ subsets.

What these receptors recognize is not known. Sequenced: central memory CD4+ T cells from blood. The receptors derive from a man aged 25 to 40 with type 1 diabetes.

V and J are TRBV6-5 and TRBJ2-7, with 8 bases that match TRBD1. The J segment lost 2 bases and the V segment lost 6 bases, leaving 6 bases of the junction unmatched. The CDR3 sequence is 14 residues long. Germline V CDR1 and CDR2: MNHEY, SVGAGI. In nucleotides, the CDR3 is TGTGCCAGCAGCCGTGGGACAGGCCCCTACGAGCAGTACTTC. It encodes CASSRGTGPYEQYF.

Points on this clone: Other DNA sequences from this sample encode an identical CDR3 as well. The chain joins TRBV30 to TRBJ2-7; D unresolved. The V end was cut by 0 bases, the J end by 4 bases, with 7 bases between. The CDR3 runs to 12 residues. The V gene's germline CDR1 is GTSNPN and CDR2 SVGIG (reference sequence). Here the CDR3 reads CAWSVGPYEQYF. CDR3 nucleotides: TGTGCCTGGAGTGTCGGGCCATACGAGCAGTACTTC.

The V and J genes are TRBV23-1 and TRBJ2-5; 15 nucleotides align to TRBD2. TRBV23-1 is recorded as an ORF, its role being uncertain. The V and J ends lost 2 bases and 2 bases, in that order; junction bases with no gene match: 12. The CDR3 runs to 20 residues. The CDR3 is CASSQAPGLAGGPVQETQYF. The CDR3 region has the DNA TGCGCCAGCAGTCAAGCCCCCGGACTAGCGGGGGGGCCTGTACAAGAGACCCAGTACTTC.

The V gene is TRBV25-1, the J gene TRBJ2-1; D unresolved. Trimming left V 4 bases short and J 6 bases short, with 22 bases between. CDR3 length equals 17 residues. The germline V gene encodes CDR1 MGHDK and CDR2 SYGVNS. Here the CDR3 DNA reads TGTGCCAGCAGTGTAGCCCGCCCGGGCCCGGCCGGCAATGAGCAGTTCTTC. This gives the protein CASSVARPGPAGNEQFF.

The chain couples TRBV7-9 to TRBJ1-1, with unresolved D. From germline, CDR1 is SEHNR and CDR2 FQNEAQ (reference sequence). There are 13 residues in the CDR3. V shed 6 bases and J shed 1 base, with 9 bases lying between them. The CDR3 DNA reads TGTGCCAGCAGACAAGGCAGGAACACTGAAGCTTTCTTT. Its protein is CASRQGRNTEAFF.

This clone has a handful of counts. This sequence joins TRBV2 and TRBJ1-6; 11 bases fit TRBD1. J lost 0 bases, V lost 1 base, and 2 bases had no gene match. CDR1 SNHLY and CDR2 FYNNEI come from the germline V gene. The CDR3 totals 18 residues. The CDR3 DNA sequence: TGTGCCAGCAGTGAAGGGGACAGGGGGAACTCCTATAATTCACCCCTCCACTTT. This codes for CASSEGDRGNSYNSPLHF.

The table lists this clone with a few counts. The CDR3 DNA is TGTGCCAGCAGTTTATCGGCAGGGGGAATTCAGCCCCAGCATTTT. Translated, it gives CASSLSAGGIQPQHF. This chain uses TRBV27 with TRBJ1-5, with TRBD1 identical over 7 bases. Trimming cost V 0 bases and J 6 bases; bases outside gene matches: 5. CDR1 MNHEY and CDR2 SMNVEV come from the germline V gene (reference sequence). The CDR3 is made up of 15 amino acids.

The gene calls are TRBV23-1 and TRBJ1-2; D perhaps matches TRBD1 (6 bases). TRBV23-1 qualifies as an ORF whose function is uncertain. V was clipped by 3 bases and J by 8 bases, with 19 bases between them. This CDR3 spans 15 amino acids. CDR3 sequence reads: CASSHPQGHRRGYTF. The CDR3 DNA follows: TGCGCCAGCAGTCATCCACAGGGACACAGGAGGGGCTACACCTTC.

The chain carries TRBV13 and TRBJ1-6, with TRBD1 matching over 7 bases. V trimming: 2 bases; J trimming: 2 bases; junction bases outside the gene matches: 6. The germline V gene has CDR1 PRHDT and CDR2 FYEKMQ (reference sequence). This CDR3 spans 17 amino acids. CDR3 nucleotide sequence: TGTGCCAGCAGCTTAAGGCAGGGGGGAACCTATAATTCACCCCTCCACTTT. Protein product: CASSLRQGGTYNSPLHF. Together with reference TRBV13 and TRBJ1-6, the CDR3 gives the full variable domain: AAGVIQSPRHLIKEKRETATLKCYPIPRHDTVYWYQQGPGQDPQFLISFYEKMQSDKGSIPDRFSAQQFSDYHSELNMSSLELGDSALYFCASSLRQGGTYNSPLHFGNGTRLTVT.